The 18 T cell receptor beta chains reported below all come from one sample, sequenced in a study of T cells in Graves' hyperthyroidism and ophthalmopathy. RNA transcripts yielded amplified TCR beta CDR3 regions. The study used the HTBI primer set for a first-round RT-PCR of the TCR CDR3. Via MiXCR, TCRdb re-called the multiplex PCR reads, giving one row per CDR3 protein. The table lists almost 600,000 distinct CDR3 sequences, more than 11% of them singletons, with roughly 6.2% in the top ten. Sequencing was carried out using blood. The receptors stem from a woman in her thirties with Graves' hyperthyroidism that later progressed to Graves' ophthalmopathy.

The J gene is TRBJ2-7, the V gene TRBV12-3 or TRBV12-4, with 8 positions matching TRBD1. The trim removed 6 bases at V and 8 bases at J, leaving 6 bases unmatched. CDR3 length: 12 amino acids. The CDR3: CASRKQGGKQYF. CDR3 in DNA: TGTGCCAGCAGGAAACAGGGGGGAAAGCAGTACTTC.

This clonotype has at least ten counts. V usage is TRBV4-1 and J usage is TRBJ1-1, with D possibly being TRBD1 (6 bases). CDR1 is MGHRA, CDR2 YSYEKL, per germline. Trimming removed 0 bases at V and 4 bases at J, with 12 bases between. This CDR3 comprises 15 residues. The DNA of the CDR3 is TGCGCCAGCAGCCAAGATCCAGGGGACGGCACTGAAGCTTTCTTT. It specifies CASSQDPGDGTEAFF.

The genes are TRBV6-1 and TRBJ1-3; 7 bases agree with TRBD1. The CDR3 is made up of 13 amino acids. V dropped 5 bases and J dropped 8; count of bases not matched to a gene: 6. Germline assignment: CDR1 MNHNS and CDR2 SASEGT. The CDR3 here is CASSTPGGHTIYF. CDR3 in DNA: TGTGCCAGCAGTACCCCAGGGGGGCACACCATATATTTT.

CDR3 in amino acids: CASSQEAPGLLSYEQYF. The CDR3 DNA follows: TGCGCCAGCAGCCAAGAAGCTCCCGGACTGCTATCCTACGAGCAGTACTTC. J is TRBJ2-7 and V is TRBV4-1; tentative D call: TRBD2 (5 bases). Trimming removed 0 bases at V and 1 base at J, with 16 bases between. CDR1 MGHRA and CDR2 YSYEKL come from the germline V gene. The length of the CDR3 is 17 residues.

Many counts were recorded for this clonotype. The V call is TRBV28, the J call TRBJ2-5, with TRBD2 as a possible D gene (6 bases). V was trimmed by 8 bases and J by 4 bases, leaving 14 bases between them. Germline lookup yields CDR1 MDHEN and CDR2 SYDVKM. This CDR3 is built from 13 residues. The CDR3 loop reads CASFPGGGETQYF. CDR3 in DNA: TGTGCCAGCTTCCCTGGGGGAGGAGAGACCCAGTACTTC.

In this sample, this clonotype turned up many times. J is TRBJ2-1 and V is TRBV6-2 or TRBV6-3; no firm D call. The CDR3 is 12 amino acids. The ends were cut back, 5 bases at V and 12 bases at J, with 14 bases in the middle. The germline V gene has CDR1 MNHEY and CDR2 SVGEGT. The DNA of the CDR3 is TGTGCCAGCAGTCAAAGTGCGAATAGGCAGTTCTTC. It codes for CASSQSANRQFF.

J is TRBJ2-5 and V is TRBV2; 8 nucleotides match TRBD2. This CDR3 is 15 amino acids long. CDR1 SNHLY and CDR2 FYNNEI come from the germline V gene. Trimming cost V 2 bases and J 4 bases; bases outside gene matches: 6. CDR3 loop: CASSETGGRRETQYF. CDR3 nucleotide sequence: TGTGCCAGCAGTGAAACTGGCGGGAGGAGAGAGACCCAGTACTTC.

This clonotype appeared many times. The V and J genes are TRBV12-3 or TRBV12-4 and TRBJ2-5; TRBD2 matches at 8 bases. The CDR3 extends over 16 amino acids. V was clipped by 3 bases and J by 6 bases; unmatched bases: 12. The CDR3 bases are TGTGCCAGCAGTTTCGGGGGAGCGGGAGACAGGAAGACCCAGTACTTC. Its translation is CASSFGGAGDRKTQYF.

V and J are TRBV6-1 and TRBJ2-1; TRBD2 matches 8 bases. Per the germline V gene, CDR1 is MNHNS and CDR2 is SASEGT. Germline trimming cut 7 bases from V and 6 bases from J; bases unmatched to any gene: 5. The length of the CDR3 is 13 residues. In DNA, the CDR3 is TGTGCCAGCACCAGACTAGCGATCAATGAGCAGTTCTTC. Protein product: CASTRLAINEQFF.

This clonotype came up many times. V is TRBV19 and J is TRBJ2-1, with no clear D. CDR1 and CDR2 (germline): LNHDA, SQIVND (reference sequence). Trimming cost V 5 bases and J 5 bases, with 19 bases left between them. This CDR3 spans 16 amino acids. The CDR3 here is CASSPDRVPRDNEQFF. The CDR3 DNA reads as TGTGCCAGTAGTCCCGACCGGGTCCCAAGGGACAATGAGCAGTTCTTC.

In DNA form, the CDR3 reads TGTGCCAGCAGCCCGGACAGTGAACTTTACAATGAGCAGTTCTTC. Amino acid sequence: CASSPDSELYNEQFF. V is TRBV7-9 and J is TRBJ2-1; D is possibly TRBD1 (6 bases). V lost 5 bases and J lost 4, with 15 bases in between. This CDR3 contains 15 residues. The germline CDR1 and CDR2 sequences are SEHNR and FQNEAQ (reference sequence).

This clonotype was detected only a few times. The chain is built from TRBV13 and TRBJ1-6; D might be TRBD1 (6 bases). The CDR3 totals 13 residues. V gave up 3 bases and J gave up 8 bases, with 8 bases separating them. Germline assignment: CDR1 PRHDT and CDR2 FYEKMQ (reference sequence). DNA of the CDR3: TGTGCCAGCAGCTTTAAGGGGGATTCACCCCTCCACTTT. Protein: CASSFKGDSPLHF.

This chain joins TRBV30 and TRBJ1-1; TRBD1 agrees at 12 bases. J gave up 4 bases and V 3 bases, and 9 bases lay outside the gene matches. Germline V gene sequence: CDR1 GTSNPN, CDR2 SVGIG (reference sequence). This CDR3 contains 16 residues. CDR3 amino acids: CAWRPGTGGLLTEAFF. In DNA form, the CDR3 reads TGTGCCTGGAGACCCGGGACAGGGGGCCTTCTCACTGAAGCTTTCTTT.

V gene TRBV7-8 combines with J gene TRBJ2-2; the D gene is possibly TRBD1 (5 bases). The CDR3 runs 13 residues. Germline loops: CDR1 SGHVS, CDR2 FQNEAQ. Trimming removed 3 bases from V and 6 bases from J, with 8 bases in between. In nucleotides, the CDR3 is TGTGCCAGCAGCTTCCAGACAGCCGGGGAGCTGTTTTTT. Translated, it gives CASSFQTAGELFF. The complete variable domain, with remaining parts taken from reference TRBV7-8 and TRBJ2-2, reads GAGVSQSPRYKVAKRGQDVALRCDPISGHVSLFWYQQALGQGPEFLTYFQNEAQLDKSGLPSDRFFAERPEGSVSTLKIQRTQQEDSAVYLCASSFQTAGELFFGEGSRLTVL.

This clonotype came up many times. V and J are TRBV30 and TRBJ2-6, with 7 nucleotides matching TRBD1. Germline V gene lookup returns CDR1 GTSNPN and CDR2 SVGIG (reference sequence). This CDR3 is built from 15 residues. Trimming at V came to 0 bases and at J to 5 bases, leaving 4 bases not matched to a gene. The CDR3 reads CAWSVLTGWANVLTF. The DNA of the CDR3 is TGTGCCTGGAGTGTACTGACAGGGTGGGCCAACGTCCTGACTTTC.

This clonotype has more than one count but fewer than ten. The chain has TRBV24-1 and TRBJ2-5; D not certain. CDR3 size: 13 residues. The V end lost 3 bases, the J end lost 8 bases, and 12 bases lay between the germline ends. The germline gives CDR1 KGHDR, CDR2 SFDVKD. CDR3 in amino acids: CATSDPTDRTQYF. The CDR3 region has the DNA TGTGCCACCAGTGATCCGACGGATAGAACCCAGTACTTC.

This clonotype showed up just a few times. A single base separates this from a much larger clone, so it may be a read error. The rearrangement links TRBV12-3 or TRBV12-4 to TRBJ2-7, with TRBD2 matching 11 bases. The CDR3 covers 14 residues. The CDR3 loop reads CARTIAGGPYERYF. The CDR3 DNA follows: TGTGCCAGGACCATAGCGGGAGGGCCGTACGAGCGGTACTTC.

This clonotype was seen ten or more times. The DNA of the CDR3 is TGTGCCAGCAGCCCGACACCCTTACTAGAGGATGAGCAGTTCTTC. Translating gives CASSPTPLLEDEQFF. The J gene is TRBJ2-1, the V gene TRBV7-3, with D perhaps matching TRBD2 (5 bases). Trimming removed 5 bases at V and 8 bases at J, with 19 bases between. Germline CDR1 and CDR2: SGHTA and FQGTGA. This CDR3 is built from 15 residues.